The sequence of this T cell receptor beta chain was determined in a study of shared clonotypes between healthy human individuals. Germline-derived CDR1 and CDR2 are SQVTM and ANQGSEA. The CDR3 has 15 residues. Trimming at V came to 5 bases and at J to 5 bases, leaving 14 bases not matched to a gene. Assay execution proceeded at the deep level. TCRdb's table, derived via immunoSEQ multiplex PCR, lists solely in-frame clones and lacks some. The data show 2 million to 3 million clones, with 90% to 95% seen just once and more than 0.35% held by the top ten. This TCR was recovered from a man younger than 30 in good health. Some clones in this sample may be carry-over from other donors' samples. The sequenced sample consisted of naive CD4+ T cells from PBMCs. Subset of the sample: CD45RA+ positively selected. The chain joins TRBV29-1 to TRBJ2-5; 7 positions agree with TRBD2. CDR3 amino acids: CSVRIFGSGDETQYF. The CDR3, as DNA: TGCAGCGTTCGGATTTTTGGCAGCGGGGATGAGACCCAGTACTTC.